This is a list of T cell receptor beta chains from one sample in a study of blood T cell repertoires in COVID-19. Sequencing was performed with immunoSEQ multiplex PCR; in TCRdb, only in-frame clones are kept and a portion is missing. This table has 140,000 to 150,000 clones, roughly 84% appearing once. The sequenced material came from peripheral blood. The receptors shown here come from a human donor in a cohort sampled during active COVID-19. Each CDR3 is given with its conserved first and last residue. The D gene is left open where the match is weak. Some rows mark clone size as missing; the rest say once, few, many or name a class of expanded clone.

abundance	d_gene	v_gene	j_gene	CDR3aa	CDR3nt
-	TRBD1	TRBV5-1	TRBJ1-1	CASSSRQGVDTEAFF	TGCGCCAGCAGCTCCCGACAGGGGGTAGACACTGAAGCTTTCTTT
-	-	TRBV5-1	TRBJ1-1	CASSLTGSNTEAFF	TGCGCCAGCAGCTTGACAGGGAGCAACACTGAAGCTTTCTTT
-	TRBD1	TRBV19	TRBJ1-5	CASTGTGNQPQHF	TGTGCCAGTACCGGGACAGGGAATCAGCCCCAGCATTTT
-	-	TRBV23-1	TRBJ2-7	CASSPGFYEQYF	TGCGCCAGCAGTCCGGGGTTCTACGAGCAGTACTTC
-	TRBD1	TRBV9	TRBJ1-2	CASSPTTGDYGYTF	TGTGCCAGCAGCCCTACGACAGGGGACTATGGCTACACCTTC
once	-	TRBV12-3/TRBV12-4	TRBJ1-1	CASMRQVGEAFF	TGTGCCAGCATGAGACAGGTAGGGGAAGCTTTCTTT
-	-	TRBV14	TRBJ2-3	CASSRILAGSVDF	TGTGCCAGCAGCCGCATCCTTGCGGGCTCCGTCGATTTT
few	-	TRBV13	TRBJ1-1	CASSFGGRSTEAFF	TGTGCCAGCAGCTTCGGGGGTAGGAGCACTGAAGCTTTCTTT
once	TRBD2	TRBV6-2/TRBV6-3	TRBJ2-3	CASSYSRLAGWDTDTQYF	TGTGCCAGCAGTTACTCCCGACTAGCGGGGTGGGACACAGATACGCAGTATTTT
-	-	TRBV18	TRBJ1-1	CASSPRGLMNTEAFF	TGTGCCAGCTCACCACGGGGGCTAATGAACACTGAAGCTTTCTTT
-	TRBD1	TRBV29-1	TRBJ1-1	CSVGTGSNTEAFF	TGCAGCGTGGGGACAGGTTCGAACACTGAAGCTTTCTTT
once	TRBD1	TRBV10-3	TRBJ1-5	CAISQYSGTGDGQPQHF	TGTGCCATCAGCCAATACTCCGGGACAGGGGACGGTCAGCCCCAGCATTTT
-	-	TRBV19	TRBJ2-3	CASSIEWQINPDTQYF	TGTGCCAGTAGTATAGAGTGGCAGATCAACCCAGATACGCAGTATTTT
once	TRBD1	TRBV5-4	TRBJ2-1	CASSLEQGGSYNEQFF	TGTGCCAGCAGCTTGGAACAGGGGGGATCCTACAATGAGCAGTTCTTC
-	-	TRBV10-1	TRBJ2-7	CASSEVKPDEQYF	TGCGCCAGCAGTGAGGTCAAGCCTGACGAGCAGTACTTC
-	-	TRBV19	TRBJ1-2	CASSPDSPSSYTF	TGTGCCAGTAGTCCGGACAGCCCTTCGAGCTACACCTTC
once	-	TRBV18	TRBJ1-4	CASSPSVNEKLFF	TGTGCCAGCTCACCGAGCGTTAATGAAAAACTGTTTTTT
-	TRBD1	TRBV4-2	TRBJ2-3	CASSQGRTGYTDTQYF	TGTGCCAGCAGCCAAGGCCGGACAGGCTACACAGATACGCAGTATTTT
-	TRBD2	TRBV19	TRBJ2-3	CASSGGLAGASVRDTQYF	TGTGCCAGTTCGGGGGGCCTAGCGGGGGCCTCCGTTAGGGATACGCAGTATTTT
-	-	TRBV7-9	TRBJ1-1	CASSLGQAQNSEAFF	TGTGCCAGCAGCTTAGGCCAGGCGCAGAACTCTGAAGCTTTCTTT
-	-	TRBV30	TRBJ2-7	CAWSVYQATQQYF	TGTGCCTGGAGTGTATACCAGGCAACCCAGCAGTACTTC
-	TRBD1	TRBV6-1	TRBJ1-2	CASSEAGTGSYGYTF	TGTGCCAGCAGTGAAGCCGGGACAGGGTCATATGGCTACACCTTC
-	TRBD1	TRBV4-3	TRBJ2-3	CASSQVYSEGAKDTQYF	TGCGCCAGCAGCCAGGTTTATAGCGAGGGGGCAAAAGATACGCAGTATTTT
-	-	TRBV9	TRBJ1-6	CASSPGFGREWNSPLHF	TGTGCCAGCAGCCCAGGATTTGGCAGGGAATGGAATTCACCCCTCCACTTT
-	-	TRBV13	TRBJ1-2	CASSGGSYGYTF	TGTGCCAGCAGTGGGGGGTCCTATGGCTACACCTTC
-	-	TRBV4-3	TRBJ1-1	CASSPRAQGMNTEAFF	TGCGCCAGCAGCCCTCGGGCCCAGGGGATGAACACTGAAGCTTTCTTT
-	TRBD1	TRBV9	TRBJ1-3	CASSAGTGRNTIYF	TGTGCCAGCAGCGCCGGGACAGGGCGAAACACCATATATTTT
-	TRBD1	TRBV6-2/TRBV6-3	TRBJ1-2	CASRPFSGTVMQVGYTF	TGTGCCAGCAGGCCTTTTTCCGGGACAGTCATGCAAGTTGGCTACACCTTC
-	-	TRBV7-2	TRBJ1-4	CASSLGSSEKLFF	TGTGCCAGCAGCTTAGGGTCGAGTGAAAAACTGTTTTTT
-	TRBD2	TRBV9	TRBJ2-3	CASSVTGRGVDTQYF	TGTGCCAGCAGCGTGACCGGGCGGGGGGTAGATACGCAGTATTTT
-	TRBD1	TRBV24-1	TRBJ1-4	CATSDPRTGTEKLFF	TGTGCCACCAGTGATCCGCGGACAGGGACTGAAAAACTGTTTTTT
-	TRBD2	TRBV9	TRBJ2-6	CASSAQPRGVPSGANVLTF	TGTGCCAGCAGCGCTCAACCCCGGGGGGTTCCCTCTGGGGCCAACGTCCTGACTTTC
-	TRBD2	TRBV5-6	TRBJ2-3	CASSPRSGGLDTQYF	TGTGCCAGCAGCCCTCGCAGCGGGGGATTAGATACGCAGTATTTT
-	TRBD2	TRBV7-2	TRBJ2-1	CASSLASLAEYNEQFF	TGTGCCAGCAGCTTAGCGTCTCTAGCGGAGTACAATGAGCAGTTCTTC
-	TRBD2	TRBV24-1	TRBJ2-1	CATSSASGGGSSYNEQFF	TGTGCCACCAGTTCGGCTAGCGGGGGGGGGAGCTCCTACAATGAGCAGTTCTTC
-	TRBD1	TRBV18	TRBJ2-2	CASSPNRQGANTGELFF	TGTGCCAGCTCACCAAACCGACAGGGGGCGAACACCGGGGAGCTGTTTTTT
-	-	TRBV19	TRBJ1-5	CASRMRGNQPQHF	TGTGCCAGTAGGATGAGGGGCAATCAGCCCCAGCATTTT
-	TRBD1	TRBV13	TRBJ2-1	CASSLGLWQGAYNEQFF	TGTGCCAGCAGCTTAGGCCTGTGGCAGGGGGCCTACAATGAGCAGTTCTTC
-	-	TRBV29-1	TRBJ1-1	CSVGPGNTEAFF	TGCAGCGTAGGCCCAGGAAACACTGAAGCTTTCTTT
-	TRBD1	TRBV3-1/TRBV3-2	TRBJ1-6	CASSPSGTGFVSSYNSPLHF	TGTGCCAGCAGCCCCTCCGGGACAGGGTTCGTTAGCTCCTATAATTCACCCCTCCACTTT
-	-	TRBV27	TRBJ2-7	CASRSRVTSYEQYF	TGTGCCAGCAGGAGCAGGGTAACATCCTACGAGCAGTACTTC
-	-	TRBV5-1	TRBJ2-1	CASNLVAGANNEQFF	TGCGCCAGCAATCTGGTGGCGGGGGCAAACAATGAGCAGTTCTTC
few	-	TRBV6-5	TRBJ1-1	CASSWVGSNTEAFF	TGTGCCAGCAGTTGGGTCGGGTCGAACACTGAAGCTTTCTTT
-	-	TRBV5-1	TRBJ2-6	CASSPDRLSGANVLTF	TGCGCCAGCAGCCCCGACAGGCTCTCTGGGGCCAACGTCCTGACTTTC
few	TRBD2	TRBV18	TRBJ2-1	CASSPTGGGFVGEQFF	TGTGCCAGCTCACCAACGGGGGGGGGCTTCGTTGGTGAGCAGTTCTTC
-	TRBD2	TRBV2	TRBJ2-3	CASRPPPGRGASTDTQYF	TGTGCCAGCAGACCCCCACCGGGGCGGGGGGCTTCCACAGATACGCAGTATTTT
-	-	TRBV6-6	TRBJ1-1	CASSLRENTEAFF	TGTGCCAGCAGTTTACGAGAGAACACTGAAGCTTTCTTT
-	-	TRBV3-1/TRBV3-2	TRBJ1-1	CASSQLTVLNTEAFF	TGTGCCAGCAGCCAGCTGACAGTGTTGAACACTGAAGCTTTCTTT
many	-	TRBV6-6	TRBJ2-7	CASRPWGGGSYEQYF	TGTGCCAGCAGGCCCTGGGGAGGGGGTAGCTACGAGCAGTACTTC
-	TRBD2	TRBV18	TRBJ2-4	CASSPPGGLAGENIQYF	TGTGCCAGCTCACCCCCCGGGGGGTTAGCGGGGGAAAACATTCAGTACTTC
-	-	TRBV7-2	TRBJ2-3	CASSSDGDSTDTQYF	TGTGCCAGCAGCTCCGACGGGGATAGCACAGATACGCAGTATTTT
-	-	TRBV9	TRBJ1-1	CASSVGTDPIEAFF	TGTGCCAGCAGCGTAGGAACAGATCCTATTGAAGCTTTCTTT